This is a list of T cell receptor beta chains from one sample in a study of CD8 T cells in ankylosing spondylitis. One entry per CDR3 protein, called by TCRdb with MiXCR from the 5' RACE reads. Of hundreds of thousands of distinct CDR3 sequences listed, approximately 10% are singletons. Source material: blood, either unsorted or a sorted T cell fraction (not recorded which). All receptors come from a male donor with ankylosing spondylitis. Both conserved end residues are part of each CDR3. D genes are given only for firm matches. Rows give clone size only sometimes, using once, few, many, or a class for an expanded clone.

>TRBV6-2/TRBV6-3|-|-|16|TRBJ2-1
TGTGCCAGCACCCCTTGGGAGGATAGCTCCTACAATGAGCAGTTCTTC
CASTPWEDSSYNEQFF
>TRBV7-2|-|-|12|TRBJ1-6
TGTGCCAGCAGCATAGGCTCGGGACGCCTCCACTTT
CASSIGSGRLHF
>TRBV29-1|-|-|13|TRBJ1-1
TGCAGCGTTGAAGGGCTCTGGAGGACTGAAGCTTTCTTT
CSVEGLWRTEAFF
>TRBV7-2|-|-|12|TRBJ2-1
TGTGCCAGCAGCTTATCATCAGGGGAGCAGTTCTTC
CASSLSSGEQFF
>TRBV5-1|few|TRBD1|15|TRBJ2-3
TGCGCCAGCGCGATACAGGGGGCTATCGCAGATACGCAGTATTTT
CASAIQGAIADTQYF
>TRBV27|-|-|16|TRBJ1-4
TGTGCCAGCAGTACCCTGCGCGGGTCCGCTAATGAAAAACTGTTTTTT
CASSTLRGSANEKLFF
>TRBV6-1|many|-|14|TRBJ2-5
TGTGCCAGCACTGAATGGGGTTCCCAAGAGACCCAGTACTTC
CASTEWGSQETQYF
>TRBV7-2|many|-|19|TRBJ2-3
TGTGCCAGCAGCTTAGCCCCCCGAGAACGAATAACTAGCACAGATACGCAGTATTTT
CASSLAPRERITSTDTQYF
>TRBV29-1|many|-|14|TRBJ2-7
TGCAGCGTTGCAAAAGGGGCGGACGCCTACGAGCAGTACTTC
CSVAKGADAYEQYF
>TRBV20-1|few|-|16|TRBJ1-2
TGCAGTGCTAGAGATCAGATGTGGAAGGCAACTGATGGCTACACCTTC
CSARDQMWKATDGYTF
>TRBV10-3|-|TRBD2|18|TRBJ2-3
TGTGCCATCAGTGAGAGCCTTCGGGTAGCGGGGCGCACAGATACGCAGTATTTT
CAISESLRVAGRTDTQYF
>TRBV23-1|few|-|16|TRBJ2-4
TGCGCCAGCAGTCGGGGGAACTGGTACCCCCACCCCTTTCAGTACTTC
CASSRGNWYPHPFQYF
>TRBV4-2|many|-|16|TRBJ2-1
TGTGCCAGCAGCCAAGAGGAGTCCCTGTCTTACAATGAGCAGTTCTTC
CASSQEESLSYNEQFF
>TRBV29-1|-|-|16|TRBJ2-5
TGCAGCGTTGCCCGCACGCCGGGGCGGCCTCAAGAGACCCAGTACTTC
CSVARTPGRPQETQYF
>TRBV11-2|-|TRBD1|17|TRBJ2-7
TGTGCCAGCAGCTTAGGGGCCGGGACAGGGTTAGGTAACGAGCAGTACTTC
CASSLGAGTGLGNEQYF
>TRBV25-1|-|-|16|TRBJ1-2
TGTGCCAGCAGTGATTTTGTAGAGGAGGGTACTATGGGCTACACCTTC
CASSDFVEEGTMGYTF
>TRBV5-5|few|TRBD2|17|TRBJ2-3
TGTGCCAGCAGCTTGGAGCCGGGGGGGCCCCTCACAGATACGCAGTATTTT
CASSLEPGGPLTDTQYF
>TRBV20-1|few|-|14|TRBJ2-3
TGCAGTGCTACCGGGACTTTTAGCACAGATACGCAGTATTTT
CSATGTFSTDTQYF
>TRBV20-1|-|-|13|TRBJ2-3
TGCAGTGCTAGAGGTAGTCCTATAGATACGCAGTATTTT
CSARGSPIDTQYF
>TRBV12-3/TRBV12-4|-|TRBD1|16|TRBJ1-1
TGTGCCAGCAGTTCCCCCTTCAGGGGGCGCGGAACTGAAGCTTTCTTT
CASSSPFRGRGTEAFF
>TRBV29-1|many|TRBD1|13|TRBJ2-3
TGCAGCGTTGACGCCAGGGGGACAGATACGCAGTATTTT
CSVDARGTDTQYF
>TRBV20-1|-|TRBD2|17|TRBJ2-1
TGCAGTGCTCCGAGCGGTCAGACTAGCGGGAGCTACAATGAGCAGTTCTTC
CSAPSGQTSGSYNEQFF
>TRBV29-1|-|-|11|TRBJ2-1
TGCAGCGTTGGATGGGTTGATGAGCAGTTCTTC
CSVGWVDEQFF
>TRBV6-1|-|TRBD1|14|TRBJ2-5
TGTGCCAGCAGTGGGACAGGGGCCCAAGAGACCCAGTACTTC
CASSGTGAQETQYF
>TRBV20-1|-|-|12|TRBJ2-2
TGCAGTGCCAACCGAAACACCGGGGAGCTGTTTTTT
CSANRNTGELFF
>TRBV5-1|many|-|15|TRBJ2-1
TGCGCCAGCAGCTTGGCTAGATCCTACTACAATGAGCAGTTCTTC
CASSLARSYYNEQFF
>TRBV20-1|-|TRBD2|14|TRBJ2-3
TGCAGTGCTAGGAGGGGACTAGCGGAAGATACGCAGTATTTT
CSARRGLAEDTQYF